This TCR beta chain was captured by sequencing in a study of T cells after yellow fever vaccination. Study-level background: The fractions with low cell numbers were processed using SMART-Seq v4 Ultra Low Input.

TCRdb itself ran the 5' RACE reads through MiXCR, one entry per CDR3 protein. The sample carries some 600,000 distinct CDR3 sequences, 17% recorded once. General observations from the study: At less than 97% for CD4 and about 91% for CD8, most primary-vaccination clones showed up again after the booster.

Only a few counts were recorded for this clonotype. Its target is not known. This TCR was sampled from a young man who received the YFV17D yellow fever vaccine. Sequencing used PBMCs, obtained about 5 days after the first yellow fever vaccination.

The CDR3 bases are TGTGCCAGCAGTTACGCCGGCAGGCGCTACGAGCAGTACGTC. This sequence encodes CASSYAGRRYEQYV. The V gene is TRBV6-2 or TRBV6-3, the J gene TRBJ2-7, with D unclear. The CDR3 consists of 14 residues. Trimming removed 2 bases at V and 3 bases at J, with 11 bases between. Germline V gene lookup returns CDR1 MNHEY and CDR2 SVGEGT.